These 4 T cell receptor beta chains were sequenced from one sample in a study of blood T cell repertoires in COVID-19. Clones were read by immunoSEQ multiplex PCR, and TCRdb kept only the in-frame ones, dropping some. The table lists about 80,000 clones, approximately 78% of them singletons. The sample consisted of peripheral blood. These receptors were collected from a woman in her 70s with acute or convalescent COVID-19.

The genes are TRBV7-9 and TRBJ1-1; possible D gene TRBD1, 5 bases. Germline V CDR1 and CDR2: SEHNR, FQNEAQ (reference sequence). The ends were cut back, 4 bases at V and 6 bases at J, with 21 bases in the middle. The CDR3 runs 16 residues. The CDR3 coding sequence is TGTGCCAGCAGCTCCTACCCCATGAATCCCAGGGCTGAAGCTTTCTTT. This sequence encodes CASSSYPMNPRAEAFF.

This chain joins TRBV5-1 and TRBJ2-3, with TRBD2 identical over 8 bases. The CDR3 totals 16 residues. Germline V gene lookup returns CDR1 SGHRS and CDR2 YFSETQ. V was pared by 3 bases and J by 0 bases, with 6 bases of the junction left unmatched. CDR3 protein: CASSYTGGPSTDTQYF. The CDR3 DNA reads as TGCGCCAGCAGCTATACGGGAGGGCCTAGCACAGATACGCAGTATTTT.

The chain carries TRBV12-3 or TRBV12-4 and TRBJ2-1; D gene unclear. This CDR3 has 12 amino acids. The V and J ends lost 6 bases and 3 bases respectively, with 6 bases between them. DNA for the CDR3: TGTGCCAGCAGCCTAATCTACAATGAGCAGTTCTTC. This encodes CASSLIYNEQFF.

This clone was counted a single time. This chain uses TRBV4-1 with TRBJ2-5, with 10 positions matching TRBD2. Trimming at V came to 4 bases and at J to 5 bases, leaving 4 bases not matched to a gene. Looked up from germline, CDR1 is MGHRA and CDR2 is YSYEKL. The CDR3 consists of 14 residues. The CDR3 sequence is CASSLLAGMETQYF. The CDR3 nucleotides read TGCGCCAGCAGCCTACTAGCGGGAATGGAGACCCAGTACTTC.